The rows below give T cell receptor beta chains drawn from one sample of a study of shared clonotypes between healthy human individuals. Measured with immunoSEQ multiplex PCR; TCRdb has only the in-frame clones, and not every one. The profile shows around 500,000 clones, 70% to 85% of them singletons. The material sequenced was PBMCs. All receptors derive from a woman between 40 and 50 years old in good health. Some clones in this sample may be carry-over from other donors' samples. The CDR3 runs from the conserved cysteine through the conserved F or W. Each record gives: V gene, clone size, J gene, D gene, CDR3 protein, CDR3 DNA. The D gene is left open where the match is weak. Clone sizes are given selectively: once, few, many, or a class where the clone is expanded.

>TRBV29-1|-|TRBJ2-1|-
CSVVARSYNEQFF
TGCAGCGTTGTAGCGCGTTCCTACAATGAGCAGTTCTTC
>TRBV2|-|TRBJ1-5|-
CASSESSSNQPQHF
TGTGCCAGCAGTGAGAGCTCCAGCAATCAGCCCCAGCATTTT
>TRBV20-1|many|TRBJ2-1|-
CSARDRNEQFF
TGCAGTGCTAGAGATCGGAATGAGCAGTTCTTC
>TRBV6-1|once|TRBJ2-7|-
CASSGWTRSYEQYF
TGTGCCAGCAGTGGCTGGACTCGCTCCTACGAGCAGTACTTC
>TRBV23-1|few|TRBJ2-5|-
CASSHLRRETQYF
TGCGCCAGCAGTCACCTACGACGGGAGACCCAGTACTTC
>TRBV19|-|TRBJ1-1|-
CASSILPRTAEAFF
TGTGCCAGTAGTATCCTCCCCCGGACAGCTGAAGCTTTCTTT
>TRBV5-6|-|TRBJ1-1|-
CASSLVTVNTEAFF
TGTGCCAGCAGCTTGGTGACGGTGAACACTGAAGCTTTCTTT
>TRBV6-6|-|TRBJ2-7|TRBD1
CASGGTGSYEQYF
TGTGCCAGCGGGGGGACAGGGTCCTACGAGCAGTACTTC
>TRBV7-8|-|TRBJ1-4|-
CASSLTSAPTNEKLFF
TGTGCCAGCAGCTTGACCTCAGCCCCAACTAATGAAAAACTGTTTTTT
>TRBV15|-|TRBJ2-5|-
CATSRGAGETQYF
TGTGCCACCAGCAGAGGTGCGGGTGAGACCCAGTACTTC
>TRBV11-2|-|TRBJ2-3|-
CASSFSGARADTQYF
TGTGCCAGCAGCTTCTCCGGGGCGAGGGCAGATACGCAGTATTTT
>TRBV28|-|TRBJ2-5|-
CASSLSPAALQETQYF
TGTGCCAGCAGTTTATCCCCAGCAGCATTACAAGAGACCCAGTACTTC
>TRBV2|-|TRBJ2-7|-
CASRRMLDYEQYF
TGTGCCAGCAGGAGGATGTTGGACTACGAGCAGTACTTC
>TRBV28|-|TRBJ2-7|-
CASSGDTFYEQYF
TGTGCCAGCAGTGGGGACACCTTTTACGAGCAGTACTTC
>TRBV9|-|TRBJ2-1|TRBD2
CASSVETSGSDEQFF
TGTGCCAGCAGCGTAGAAACTAGCGGGAGCGATGAGCAGTTCTTC
>TRBV10-3|-|TRBJ2-6|-
CAVRQDLPGANVLTF
TGTGCCGTAAGACAGGATCTTCCTGGGGCCAACGTCCTGACTTTC
>TRBV11-2|-|TRBJ1-2|TRBD1
CASRGQGTEGYTF
TGTGCCAGCAGGGGACAGGGAACGGAGGGCTACACCTTC
>TRBV4-1|-|TRBJ1-2|-
CASSQDITGSGGYTF
TGCGCCAGCAGCCAAGATATTACAGGATCAGGTGGCTACACCTTC
>TRBV28|-|TRBJ2-1|-
CASSPPSFGQFF
TGTGCCAGCAGTCCGCCCTCATTTGGGCAGTTCTTC
>TRBV30|-|TRBJ2-3|-
CAWSGRRDGTDTQYF
TGTGCCTGGAGTGGTCGGCGGGATGGCACAGATACGCAGTATTTT
>TRBV9|-|TRBJ2-7|TRBD2
CASSLLGGQEQYF
TGTGCCAGCAGCCTGCTGGGAGGGCAGGAGCAGTACTTC
>TRBV7-2|-|TRBJ2-7|-
CASSLTPGASYEQYF
TGTGCCAGCAGCTTAACCCCGGGCGCCTCCTACGAGCAGTACTTC
>TRBV9|-|TRBJ2-2|-
CASARQPTGELFF
TGTGCCAGCGCCCGACAGCCCACCGGGGAGCTGTTTTTT
>TRBV14|-|TRBJ2-1|-
CASSQTGPGQFF
TGTGCCAGCAGCCAGACCGGCCCCGGCCAGTTCTTC
>TRBV10-3|few|TRBJ2-5|-
CAISDPRSKETQYF
TGTGCCATCAGTGACCCGAGGAGTAAAGAGACCCAGTACTTC
>TRBV18|-|TRBJ2-7|TRBD1
CASSPPDRGYEQYF
TGTGCCAGCTCACCACCTGACAGGGGGTACGAGCAGTACTTC
>TRBV19|-|TRBJ2-3|-
CASSPQGFTDTQYF
TGTGCCAGTAGTCCCCAGGGGTTCACAGATACGCAGTATTTT
>TRBV5-1|-|TRBJ2-1|TRBD2
CASSGDGTSVFNEQFF
TGCGCCAGCAGCGGGGACGGGACTAGCGTTTTCAATGAGCAGTTCTTC
>TRBV7-7|few|TRBJ2-2|TRBD2
CASSATSGANTGELFF
TGTGCTAGCAGCGCAACTAGCGGGGCTAACACCGGGGAGCTGTTTTTT
>TRBV30|-|TRBJ2-6|TRBD2
CAWSVRGGYVLTF
TGTGCCTGGAGTGTCCGGGGGGGATACGTCCTGACTTTC
>TRBV7-9|-|TRBJ2-7|-
CASSLLPEVGEQYF
TGTGCCAGCAGCCTCCTGCCAGAAGTGGGCGAGCAGTACTTC
>TRBV11-2|-|TRBJ2-3|TRBD1
CASSHYRGASSSTDTQYF
TGTGCCAGCAGCCATTACAGGGGAGCCTCTTCTAGCACAGATACGCAGTATTTT
>TRBV19|-|TRBJ2-7|-
CARSMLTRTYEQYF
TGTGCCCGTAGTATGTTGACTCGTACCTACGAGCAGTACTTC
>TRBV28|-|TRBJ1-4|-
CASSIGGTNEKLFF
TGTGCCAGCAGTATCGGGGGAACTAATGAAAAACTGTTTTTT